This T cell receptor (beta chain) originates from a study of cytomegalovirus exposure and HLA in healthy donors. The study, taken as a whole, reports: Serostatus for CMV was the only available immune exposure information. As was reported, the HLA-A and HLA-B alleles of most subjects were accurately predicted from TCR beta sequences. An analysis that was carried out later associated 15,000 to 20,000 TCR beta sequences with HLA alleles at 0.05 false discovery rate. An ancestry cluster, one associated with Asian ancestry, reportedly showed fewer N-insertions than the roughly 670-donor mean in a later analysis.

Use of 60 Vbeta and 13 Jbeta primers characterized the PCR. Libraries were prepared by immunoSEQ multiplex PCR; TCRdb keeps only in-frame clonotypes and omits some of them. Altogether 90,000 to 150,000 clones are present, more than 60% being singletons, with the ten largest covering around 4%. As concerns this clone: Its antigen is still unknown.

The CDR3 is 15 amino acids. Germline assignment: CDR1 SGHRS and CDR2 YFSETQ. J lost 10 bases, V lost 0 bases, and 8 bases had no gene match. This chain joins TRBV5-1 and TRBJ1-4, with TRBD1 matching over 8 bases. The sequenced material came from PBMCs. This clonotype originated in a woman in her 40s in good health and CMV-seronegative. The CDR3 sequence is CASSLASGGPGKLFF. CDR3 coding DNA: TGCGCCAGCAGCTTGGCCTCAGGGGGCCCCGGAAAACTGTTTTTT.